Below are 26 T cell receptor beta chains sequenced from a single sample in a study of neurological immune-mediated disorders. TCRdb recomputed calls from the 5' RACE reads with MiXCR, one row per CDR3 protein. The data contain 72,000 or so distinct CDR3 sequences, about a sixth of them singletons. Sequencing used PBMCs. These receptors were obtained from a woman in her forties in good health.

This chain joins TRBV20-1 and TRBJ1-1, with D perhaps matching TRBD1 (5 bases). V dropped 1 base and J dropped 5 bases, with 17 bases sitting between them. Germline CDR1 DFQATT, CDR2 SNEGSKA (reference sequence). The CDR3 runs to 15 residues. This CDR3 reads CSARASQQVGTEAFF. In DNA form, the CDR3 reads TGCAGTGCTAGAGCATCACAACAGGTGGGGACTGAAGCTTTCTTT.

This clonotype was recorded a few times. The chain is built from TRBV12-3 or TRBV12-4 and TRBJ2-1, with 8 nucleotides matching TRBD2. The CDR3 sequence is 15 residues long. V shed 7 bases, J shed 8 bases, and the junction held 13 bases outside the gene matches. The CDR3 loop reads CASNPGGARGDEQFF. The CDR3 nucleotides are TGTGCCAGCAACCCTGGGGGGGCGCGGGGGGATGAGCAGTTCTTC.

This chain joins TRBV11-1 and TRBJ2-1; D remains ambiguous. The CDR3 is 13 residues long. The V gene's germline CDR1 is SGHAT and CDR2 FQDESV (reference sequence). Trimming took 5 bases from V and 7 from J, leaving 12 bases between them. The CDR3 DNA reads TGTGCCAGCAGCCTTAAGACTCTGAATGAGCAGTTCTTC. This encodes CASSLKTLNEQFF.

The chain is built from TRBV6-5 and TRBJ2-7; D is undetermined. This CDR3 region has 15 residues. V lost 6 bases, J lost 4 bases, and 19 bases lay in between. Germline values: CDR1 MNHEY, CDR2 SVGAGI. The CDR3 loop is CASSLGPPSTYEQYF. The CDR3 nucleotides are TGTGCCAGCAGCCTCGGACCGCCGTCCACTTACGAGCAGTACTTC.

This clonotype was seen ten or more times. The chain employs TRBV7-3 and TRBJ2-2; D is unclear. Trimming cost V 0 bases and J 8 bases, with 7 bases left between them. The germline V gene encodes CDR1 SGHTA and CDR2 FQGTGA. The CDR3 sequence is 13 residues long. DNA of the CDR3: TGTGCCAGCAGCTTAACGTTAGGAGGGGAGCTGTTTTTT. Its translation is CASSLTLGGELFF.

This clonotype was observed many times. The rearrangement links TRBV28 to TRBJ1-5; D gene unclear. Germline assignment: CDR1 MDHEN and CDR2 SYDVKM. V lost 6 bases to trimming and J lost 4 bases, with 13 bases between them. CDR3 length equals 14 residues. CDR3 sequence (DNA): TGTGCCAGCAGGCCGGTTGGCCAGAATCAGCCCCAGCATTTT. Protein sequence: CASRPVGQNQPQHF.

This clonotype was seen many times. The J gene is TRBJ2-7, the V gene TRBV7-2, with a weak D call TRBD1 (5 bases). The CDR3 is 15 amino acids. V dropped 1 base and J dropped 6 bases, with 16 bases sitting between them. CDR1 is SGHTA and CDR2 is FQGNSA in the germline V gene. This chain's CDR3 is CASSLGQGRRREQYF. CDR3 DNA: TGTGCCAGCAGCTTAGGGCAGGGTAGACGCCGCGAGCAGTACTTC.

The chain couples TRBV20-1 to TRBJ2-7, with 7 bases lining up with TRBD2. The CDR3 contains 13 residues. V shed 2 bases, J shed 6 bases, and the junction held 7 bases outside the gene matches. Looked up from germline, CDR1 is DFQATT and CDR2 is SNEGSKA (reference sequence). CDR3 sequence (DNA): TGCAGTGCTAGAATCGGCGGGAGAGTCGAGCAGTACTTC. Its translation: CSARIGGRVEQYF.

The table lists this clonotype with many counts. This sequence joins TRBV20-1 and TRBJ1-4; 10 bases agree with TRBD1. Germline trimming cut 6 bases from V and 8 bases from J; bases unmatched to any gene: 12. CDR3 length: 15 residues. Per the germline V gene, CDR1 is DFQATT and CDR2 is SNEGSKA (reference sequence). The CDR3 reads CSAPTDRGLGEKLFF. CDR3 nucleotides: TGCAGTGCGCCAACTGACAGGGGGCTGGGAGAAAAACTGTTTTTT.

This clonotype was counted at least ten times. J is TRBJ2-7 and V is TRBV20-1, with 10 bases aligning to TRBD1. There are 13 residues in the CDR3. The V gene end was trimmed by 6 bases and the J gene end by 3 bases; junction bases not matched to a gene: 5. Germline CDR1 and CDR2: DFQATT and SNEGSKA (reference sequence). The CDR3 protein is CSAVRTGGYEQYF. In nucleotides, the CDR3 is TGCAGTGCCGTCCGGACAGGGGGCTACGAGCAGTACTTC.

This clonotype came up many times. The rearrangement uses TRBV20-1 and TRBJ2-5; D may be TRBD2 (7 bases). V gave up 5 bases and J gave up 5 bases, with 18 bases separating them. This CDR3 is 14 amino acids long. Germline CDR1 and CDR2: DFQATT and SNEGSKA (reference sequence). In DNA, the CDR3 is TGCAGTGCTGGAGGCGGGGGCGTTGAGGAGACCCAGTACTTC. Its protein product is CSAGGGGVEETQYF.

This clonotype has ten or more counts. This chain joins TRBV15 and TRBJ2-3; 7 bases map to TRBD2. Germline V gene sequence: CDR1 LNHNV, CDR2 YYDKDF (reference sequence). V was pared by 5 bases and J by 1 base, with 9 bases of the junction left unmatched. The CDR3 contains 16 residues. DNA for the CDR3: TGTGCCACCAGCCTTAGGCGGGGGTCGGGCACAGATACGCAGTATTTT. This translates into CATSLRRGSGTDTQYF.

This clonotype was detected ten times or more. The V and J genes are TRBV9 and TRBJ1-5; no reliable D call. Trimming stripped 0 bases from V and 2 bases from J, with 6 bases between. The germline V gene encodes CDR1 SGDLS and CDR2 YYNGEE. CDR3 length: 14 amino acids. CDR3 amino acids: CASSVADGNQPQHF. The CDR3 DNA is TGTGCCAGCAGCGTAGCAGACGGCAATCAGCCCCAGCATTTT.

J is TRBJ1-1 and V is TRBV10-1; TRBD1 aligns across 7 bases. The CDR3 runs 14 residues. CDR1 and CDR2 (germline): WNHNN, SYGVQD (reference sequence). The J segment lost 10 bases and the V segment lost 5 bases, leaving 13 bases of the junction unmatched. The CDR3 DNA reads as TGCGCCAGCAGTTTCTCCGGGACAGTTCTCCCAGCTTTCTTT. Its translation is CASSFSGTVLPAFF.

This clonotype has ten or more counts. The chain joins TRBV2 to TRBJ2-4; 7 nucleotides line up with TRBD1. Unmatched junction bases numbered 13, after V lost 6 bases and J lost 8 bases. Germline-derived CDR1 and CDR2 are SNHLY and FYNNEI. CDR3 length equals 15 residues. This chain's CDR3 is CASSYTTGMRDIQYF. Here the CDR3 DNA reads TGTGCCAGCAGCTACACGACAGGGATGAGGGACATTCAGTACTTC.

In its sample, this clonotype was seen many times. This sequence joins TRBV5-1 and TRBJ2-7; TRBD2 matches at 12 bases. Germline V gene lookup returns CDR1 SGHRS and CDR2 YFSETQ. The CDR3 runs to 14 residues. Losses at the gene ends were 0 bases for V and 13 bases for J; bases not matched to a gene: 8. The CDR3 is CASSLDSRTSGIYF. The CDR3 bases are TGCGCCAGCAGCTTGGATTCACGGACTAGCGGGATATACTTC.

This clonotype was seen at least ten times. This rearrangement joins TRBV20-1 to TRBJ2-1; D is unresolved. The germline V gene has CDR1 DFQATT and CDR2 SNEGSKA (reference sequence). The CDR3 runs to 11 residues. Trimming shortened V by 6 bases and J by 5 bases, and 8 bases separated the two germline ends. As DNA, the CDR3 is TGCAGTGCGCCGACCCACAATGAGCAGTTCTTC. Its protein product is CSAPTHNEQFF.

This clonotype was seen at least ten times. This rearrangement joins TRBV12-3 or TRBV12-4 to TRBJ1-1, with D uncertain. The length of the CDR3 is 17 residues. V shed 5 bases and J shed 1 base, with 20 bases lying between them. The CDR3 is CASSRNRAGLTNTEAFF. The CDR3 region has the DNA TGTGCCAGCAGTCGGAATCGGGCAGGCCTTACGAACACTGAAGCTTTCTTT.

This clonotype was observed at least ten times. This chain links TRBV5-1 with TRBJ1-2, with 10 bases aligning to TRBD1. This CDR3 has 14 residues. Unmatched junction bases numbered 4, after V lost 2 bases and J lost 6 bases. Looked up from germline, CDR1 is SGHRS and CDR2 is YFSETQ. CDR3 residues: CASSFGTGADGYTF. The CDR3 nucleotides read TGCGCCAGCAGCTTCGGGACAGGGGCAGATGGCTACACCTTC.

This clonotype was counted at least ten times. The chain is built from TRBV20-1 and TRBJ2-5, with 8 bases that match TRBD2. Trimming cost V 3 bases and J 5 bases; bases outside gene matches: 8. Germline V gene lookup returns CDR1 DFQATT and CDR2 SNEGSKA (reference sequence). This CDR3 is 14 amino acids long. This CDR3 is CSARISGDRETQYF. CDR3 DNA: TGCAGTGCTAGGATTAGCGGGGACCGTGAGACCCAGTACTTC.

This clonotype appeared many times. V is TRBV5-5 and J is TRBJ2-1; D could derive from TRBD1 or TRBD2 (5 bases each). CDR1 and CDR2 from the germline V gene are SGHKS and YYEKEE (reference sequence). There are 17 residues in the CDR3. V was pared by 0 bases and J by 5 bases, with 18 bases between. In DNA, the CDR3 is TGTGCCAGCAGCTTGGGACTCGGGGTGGGGGTGGACAATGAGCAGTTCTTC. This encodes CASSLGLGVGVDNEQFF.

The gene calls are TRBV19 and TRBJ2-7, with D tentatively TRBD1 or TRBD2 (5 bases each). CDR3 length: 11 amino acids. Germline V CDR1 and CDR2: LNHDA, SQIVND (reference sequence). The V gene lost 7 bases and the J gene lost 5 bases, with 9 bases spanning the gap. The CDR3, as DNA: TGTGCCAGTAATAGGGGAGACGAGCAGTACTTC. Protein product: CASNRGDEQYF.

This clonotype was seen repeatedly, ten times or more. V usage is TRBV7-2 and J usage is TRBJ2-5; no clear D. The CDR3 totals 12 residues. The germline CDR1 and CDR2 sequences are SGHTA and FQGNSA. V lost 8 bases, J lost 2 bases, and 9 bases lay in between. CDR3 nucleotide sequence: TGTGCCAGCCACCGGGTTCAAGAGACCCAGTACTTC. This gives the protein CASHRVQETQYF.

This clonotype was seen repeatedly, ten times or more. The chain's CDR3 is CASKSGGTVSNQPQHF. DNA of the CDR3: TGTGCCAGCAAGTCAGGGGGCACGGTAAGCAATCAGCCCCAGCATTTT. V is TRBV2 and J is TRBJ1-5; 8 nucleotides line up with TRBD1. Germline trimming cut 7 bases from V and 1 base from J; bases unmatched to any gene: 9. The germline V gene has CDR1 SNHLY and CDR2 FYNNEI. CDR3 length: 16 amino acids.

The V gene is TRBV18, the J gene TRBJ2-5, with 8 nucleotides matching TRBD2. Per the germline V gene, CDR1 is KGHSH and CDR2 is LQKENI. The CDR3 contains 15 residues. With 1 base clipped from V and 2 bases from J, the junction kept 3 bases outside the gene matches. The chain's CDR3 is CASSPLAGPQETQYF. The CDR3 DNA sequence: TGTGCCAGCTCACCACTAGCGGGGCCACAAGAGACCCAGTACTTC.

Many counts were recorded for this clonotype. The chain is built from TRBV4-1 and TRBJ1-1, with 10 bases that match TRBD1. This CDR3 contains 18 residues. In germline, CDR1 is MGHRA, CDR2 YSYEKL. V trimming: 4 bases; J trimming: 9 bases; junction bases outside the gene matches: 20. This chain's CDR3 is CASSPTFRDRGRSRQAFF. CDR3 sequence (DNA): TGCGCCAGCAGCCCCACCTTCCGGGACAGGGGACGTTCGCGGCAAGCTTTCTTT.